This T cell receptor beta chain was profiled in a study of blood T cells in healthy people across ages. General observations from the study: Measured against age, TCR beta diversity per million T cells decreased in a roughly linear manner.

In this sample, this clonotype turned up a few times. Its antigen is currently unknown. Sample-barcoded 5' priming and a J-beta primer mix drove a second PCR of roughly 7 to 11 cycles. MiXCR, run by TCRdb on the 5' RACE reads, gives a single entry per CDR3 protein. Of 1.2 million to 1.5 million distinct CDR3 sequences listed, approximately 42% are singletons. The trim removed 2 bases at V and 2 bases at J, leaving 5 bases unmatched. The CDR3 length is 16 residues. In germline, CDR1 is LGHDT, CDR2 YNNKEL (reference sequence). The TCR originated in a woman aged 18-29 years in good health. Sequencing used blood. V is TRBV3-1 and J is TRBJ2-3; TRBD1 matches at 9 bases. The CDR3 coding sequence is TGTGCCAGCAGCCAAAGGGACAGGGCCTACACAGATACGCAGTATTTT. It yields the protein CASSQRDRAYTDTQYF.